These 9 T cell receptor beta chains came from one sample sequenced in a study of T cell changes during pregnancy in multiple sclerosis. TCRdb's table, derived via immunoSEQ multiplex PCR, lists solely in-frame clones and lacks some. This sample has 79,000 or so clones, with 85% to 95% found just once. Material: CD4+ T cells from peripheral blood mononuclear cells, obtained before pregnancy. The receptors here all came from a female donor with multiple sclerosis, enrolled in a pregnancy study.

This chain joins TRBV27 and TRBJ2-2; D might be TRBD2 (7 bases). Germline V CDR1 and CDR2: MNHEY, SMNVEV (reference sequence). V dropped 8 bases and J dropped 7 bases, with 20 bases sitting between them. This CDR3 comprises 15 residues. The CDR3 protein is CASLGGGQGFGELFF. The CDR3 coding sequence is TGTGCCAGCCTTGGGGGGGGGCAGGGGTTCGGGGAGCTGTTTTTT.

The chain has TRBV19 and TRBJ2-7; D might be TRBD2 (5 bases). This CDR3 is built from 16 residues. The V gene lost 4 bases and the J gene lost 0 bases, with 16 bases spanning the gap. Germline V gene sequence: CDR1 LNHDA, CDR2 SQIVND (reference sequence). CDR3 residues: CASSTLDGSGSYEQYF. Here the CDR3 DNA reads TGTGCCAGTAGTACCCTGGACGGAAGCGGCTCCTACGAGCAGTACTTC.

The V call is TRBV13, the J call TRBJ2-4; perhaps TRBD1 as D (7 bases). The V and J ends lost 5 bases and 9 bases respectively, with 14 bases between them. The length of the CDR3 is 13 residues. The germline CDR1 and CDR2 sequences are PRHDT and FYEKMQ (reference sequence). The CDR3 sequence is CASSPEGAGIQYF. The CDR3 coding sequence is TGTGCCAGCAGCCCGGAGGGGGCGGGCATTCAGTACTTC.

The genes are TRBV25-1 and TRBJ2-2; 8 nucleotides agree with TRBD1. Germline V gene lookup returns CDR1 MGHDK and CDR2 SYGVNS. V shed 1 base, J shed 3 bases, and the junction held 10 bases outside the gene matches. CDR3 length: 18 amino acids. The CDR3 DNA follows: TGTGCCAGCAGTGAATCTTTCGGGCAGGGGGCGGACACCGGGGAGCTGTTTTTT. It specifies CASSESFGQGADTGELFF. The variable domain in full, completed from reference TRBV25-1 and TRBJ2-2, reads EADIYQTPRYLVIGTGKKITLECSQTMGHDKMYWYQQDPGMELHLIHYSYGVNSTEKGDLSSESTVSRIRTEHFPLTLESARPSHTSQYLCASSESFGQGADTGELFFGEGSRLTVL.

V and J are TRBV7-2 and TRBJ2-1, with 7 bases identical to TRBD2. In germline, CDR1 is SGHTA, CDR2 FQGNSA. With 2 bases clipped from V and 9 bases from J, the junction kept 4 bases outside the gene matches. The CDR3 runs to 13 residues. The CDR3 coding sequence is TGTGCCAGCAGCTTAAGTCAGCGGGGTGAGCAGTTCTTC. The encoded protein is CASSLSQRGEQFF.

The chain has TRBV14 and TRBJ2-5, with TRBD1 matching over 7 bases. The germline V gene encodes CDR1 SGHDN and CDR2 FVKESK. J was trimmed by 5 bases and V by 5 bases; bases with no gene match: 8. The CDR3 is made up of 14 amino acids. This CDR3 is CASSDRQGSETQYF. As DNA, the CDR3 is TGTGCCAGCAGCGATAGACAGGGCAGTGAGACCCAGTACTTC.

In DNA, the CDR3 is TGTGCCTGGAGCCCCGGCCCAGGGGGCAGCGGCTATGGCTACACCTTC. Translated: CAWSPGPGGSGYGYTF. V usage is TRBV30 and J usage is TRBJ1-2, with 8 bases matching TRBD1. Trimming took 3 bases from V and 4 from J; bases not matched to a gene: 13. The germline CDR1 and CDR2 sequences are GTSNPN and SVGIG (reference sequence). The CDR3 runs 16 residues.

This clone was counted between two and nine times. Here the CDR3 DNA reads TGTGCCAGCAGCGTAGCTGTTGACACTGAAGCTTTCTTT. This codes for CASSVAVDTEAFF. The chain has TRBV9 and TRBJ1-1; D unclear. The CDR3 length is 13 residues. The germline gives CDR1 SGDLS, CDR2 YYNGEE. V lost 0 bases to trimming and J lost 3 bases, with 6 bases between them.

The V call is TRBV19, the J call TRBJ1-5; D possibly corresponds to TRBD1 (6 bases). CDR3 length equals 14 residues. Trimming left V 6 bases short and J 1 base short, with 10 bases between. Germline CDR1 reads LNHDA; CDR2 reads SQIVND (reference sequence). The CDR3 is CASRNDRSNQPQHF. CDR3 nucleotide sequence: TGTGCCAGTAGAAATGACAGGAGCAATCAGCCCCAGCATTTT.